Below, 21 T cell receptor beta chains from the same sample are listed, as sequenced in a study of T cell repertoires in cytomegalovirus infection. TCRdb used MiXCR to reprocess the reads, holding one entry per CDR3 protein. The sample includes about 240,000 distinct CDR3 sequences, under 8.5% seen only once; the top ten take 6.5%. The sequenced material came from PBMCs. The source of these receptors is a human donor in good health (CMV status not recorded). Some clones in this sample may be carry-over from other donors' samples.

V and J are TRBV4-1 and TRBJ1-5, with a weak D call TRBD1 (6 bases). This CDR3 has 15 amino acids. Germline V gene lookup returns CDR1 MGHRA and CDR2 YSYEKL. V was shortened by 4 bases and J by 4 bases, with 14 bases between the two germline ends. Here the CDR3 reads CASSLLGGANQPQHF. DNA of the CDR3: TGCGCCAGCAGCCTTCTGGGGGGGGCAAATCAGCCCCAGCATTTT.

This clonotype has at least ten counts. The chain has TRBV5-1 and TRBJ1-1; 11 bases agree with TRBD1. V was clipped by 1 base and J by 4 bases; unmatched bases: 3. Looked up from germline, CDR1 is SGHRS and CDR2 is YFSETQ. The CDR3 is 15 residues long. For the CDR3, the DNA is TGCGCCAGCAGCTTGTCGGGACAGGGGGGCACTGAAGCTTTCTTT. This gives the protein CASSLSGQGGTEAFF.

Many counts were recorded for this clonotype. The CDR3 sequence: CASSLVTGEANQPQHF. The CDR3 DNA reads TGTGCCAGCAGCTTAGTGACAGGGGAGGCGAATCAGCCCCAGCATTTT. V is TRBV7-2 and J is TRBJ1-5; 8 bases line up with TRBD1. Germline assignment: CDR1 SGHTA and CDR2 FQGNSA. The CDR3 is 16 amino acids. V was clipped by 1 base and J by 4 bases; unmatched bases: 6.

This clonotype was counted many times. The rearrangement uses TRBV23-1 and TRBJ1-1, with D possibly matching TRBD1 (6 bases). TRBV23-1 is assigned to the ORF class and has an uncertain function. This CDR3 is built from 13 residues. V shed 4 bases and J shed 5 bases, with 11 bases lying between them. CDR3: CASSPPRGTEAFF. The CDR3 bases are TGCGCCAGCAGTCCTCCAAGGGGGACTGAAGCTTTCTTT.

This clonotype was seen repeatedly, ten times or more. The CDR3 DNA sequence: TGCAGTGCTAGATCCGGCCCGGGACACCTTGAAACTGAAGCTTTCTTT. Protein: CSARSGPGHLETEAFF. The V gene is TRBV20-1, the J gene TRBJ1-1, with a tentative D call TRBD1 (6 bases). The CDR3 covers 16 residues. The germline gives CDR1 DFQATT, CDR2 SNEGSKA (reference sequence). V lost 2 bases to trimming and J lost 5 bases, with 21 bases between them.

This clonotype showed up many times. CDR3 residues: CASSLFSIRVGDSLSTEAFF. The CDR3 nucleotides are TGTGCCAGCAGTTTATTTTCGATTAGGGTGGGGGATTCCTTGTCCACTGAAGCTTTCTTT. V is TRBV12-3 or TRBV12-4 and J is TRBJ1-1; possible D gene TRBD1, 5 bases. This CDR3 contains 20 residues. V lost 2 bases and J 4 bases, leaving 29 bases between the germline ends.

This clonotype was counted at least ten times. The chain combines TRBV7-2 with TRBJ2-7; TRBD2 is a possible D gene (7 bases). Germline CDR1 and CDR2: SGHTA and FQGNSA. This CDR3 has 14 amino acids. Trimming removed 7 bases from V and 6 bases from J, with 19 bases in between. The CDR3 DNA reads as TGTGCCAGCACCACGGCCGCGGGGGCTCGCGAGCAGTACTTC. Amino acid sequence: CASTTAAGAREQYF.

This clonotype was counted at least ten times. The chain employs TRBV7-8 and TRBJ1-1; a possible D gene is TRBD1 (5 bases). CDR1 is SGHVS and CDR2 is FQNEAQ in the germline V gene. The CDR3 consists of 13 residues. Trimming left V 2 bases short and J 3 bases short, with 7 bases between. The CDR3 reads CASSLQGHTEAFF. CDR3 coding DNA: TGTGCCAGCAGCTTACAGGGACACACTGAAGCTTTCTTT.

This clonotype was observed at least ten times. V gene TRBV6-1 combines with J gene TRBJ1-2; no reliable D call. Trimming removed 6 bases from V and 0 bases from J, with 14 bases in between. In germline, CDR1 is MNHNS, CDR2 SASEGT. CDR3 size: 15 residues. The chain's CDR3 is CASRPPGVANYGYTF. The CDR3 bases are TGTGCCAGCAGGCCCCCGGGCGTGGCTAACTATGGCTACACCTTC.

This clonotype was seen only a few times. The J gene is TRBJ2-1, the V gene TRBV12-3 or TRBV12-4; D possibly corresponds to TRBD1 (5 bases). The CDR3 has 15 amino acids. V lost 2 bases and J lost 9, with 17 bases in between. CDR3 sequence reads: CASSLPLWQGGEQFF. CDR3 bases: TGTGCCAGCAGTTTACCCCTCTGGCAGGGCGGTGAGCAGTTCTTC.

This clonotype was seen repeatedly, ten times or more. The rearrangement joins TRBV11-3 to TRBJ2-1; unclear D gene. The CDR3 sequence is 15 residues long. Germline V gene sequence: CDR1 SGHNT, CDR2 YENEEA. V was shortened by 5 bases and J by 1 base, with 12 bases between the two germline ends. DNA for the CDR3: TGTGCCAGCAGCCCCCGGCCAGTATCCTACAATGAGCAGTTCTTC. Protein sequence: CASSPRPVSYNEQFF. The full variable domain, with the rest looked up from reference TRBV11-3 and TRBJ2-1, is EAGVVQSPRYKIIEKKQPVAFWCNPISGHNTLYWYLQNLGQGPELLIRYENEEAVDDSQLPKDRFSAERLKGVDSTLKIQPAELGDSAVYLCASSPRPVSYNEQFFGPGTRLTVL.

This clonotype was picked up many times. The chain uses TRBV28 and TRBJ1-2; D unresolved. Germline V gives CDR1 MDHEN, CDR2 SYDVKM. V lost 7 bases and J 6 bases, leaving 9 bases between the germline ends. This CDR3 has 11 amino acids. CDR3 DNA sequence: TGTGCCAGCACTCTAGCGGATGGCTACACCTTC. Its translation: CASTLADGYTF.

This clonotype was seen at least ten times. V gene TRBV12-3 or TRBV12-4 combines with J gene TRBJ1-1, with unresolved D. Trimming pared 3 bases from V and 4 bases from J, leaving 9 bases between. The CDR3 consists of 13 residues. CDR3: CASSLKGPTEAFF. In nucleotides, the CDR3 is TGTGCCAGCAGTTTGAAAGGGCCCACTGAAGCTTTCTTT.

This clonotype was detected ten times or more. V gene TRBV6-2 or TRBV6-3 combines with J gene TRBJ2-5; unclear D gene. Germline-derived CDR1 and CDR2 are MNHEY and SVGEGT. This CDR3 spans 13 amino acids. Trimming stripped 6 bases from V and 5 bases from J, with 13 bases between. The CDR3 DNA reads as TGTGCCAGCAGCTCCGACCGCCTGGAGACCCAGTACTTC. Its protein is CASSSDRLETQYF.

This clonotype was detected ten times or more. The chain recombines TRBV19 with TRBJ2-1; 8 bases map to TRBD1. The CDR3 contains 13 residues. V was clipped by 9 bases and J by 6 bases; unmatched bases: 7. From germline, CDR1 is LNHDA and CDR2 SQIVND (reference sequence). CDR3 sequence reads: CASGTGPLNEQFF. CDR3 DNA sequence: TGTGCCAGCGGGACAGGCCCTCTCAATGAGCAGTTCTTC. The variable domain in full, with the rest retrieved from reference TRBV19 and TRBJ2-1, is DGGITQSPKYLFRKEGQNVTLSCEQNLNHDAMYWYRQDPGQGLRLIYYSQIVNDFQKGDIAEGYSVSREKKESFPLTVTSAQKNPTAFYLCASGTGPLNEQFFGPGTRLTVL.

This clonotype was recorded at least ten times. DNA of the CDR3: TGTGCCAGCAGCTTAGAAGCCACAGGCTCTACTGGGGCCAACGTCCTGACTTTC. Its translation is CASSLEATGSTGANVLTF. The V call is TRBV7-2, the J call TRBJ2-6; a weak D match, TRBD1 (5 bases). V was cut by 1 base and J by 2 bases, with 15 bases left in between. The CDR3 extends over 18 amino acids. Per germline, CDR1 SGHTA and CDR2 FQGNSA.

This clonotype was observed at least ten times. The genes are TRBV24-1 and TRBJ1-5; D call uncertain. CDR1 is KGHDR and CDR2 is SFDVKD in the germline V gene. V lost 0 bases and J 1 base, leaving 6 bases between the germline ends. This CDR3 comprises 15 residues. CDR3 residues: CATSDLKGSNQPQHF. DNA of the CDR3: TGTGCCACCAGTGATTTGAAGGGCAGCAATCAGCCCCAGCATTTT.

This clonotype has only a few counts. The chain employs TRBV20-1 and TRBJ1-4; no firm D call. The CDR3 covers 13 residues. V was clipped by 2 bases and J by 8 bases, with 12 bases between them. Germline V gene data show CDR1 as DFQATT and CDR2 as SNEGSKA (reference sequence). The DNA for the CDR3 is TGCAGTGCTAGATTCCTAATGGGAGAAAAACTGTTTTTT. Protein sequence: CSARFLMGEKLFF.

V gene TRBV4-2 combines with J gene TRBJ1-5; D might be TRBD1 (5 bases). Per the germline V gene, CDR1 is LGHNA and CDR2 is YNFKEQ. Trimming removed 0 bases at V and 6 bases at J, with 15 bases between. CDR3 length: 16 residues. In DNA, the CDR3 is TGTGCCAGCAGCCAAGATGAGCAGGGCTTGGGTCAGCCCCAGCATTTT. Encoded protein: CASSQDEQGLGQPQHF.

Many counts were recorded for this clonotype. This chain uses TRBV7-8 with TRBJ2-5; 10 bases are shared with TRBD2. Germline assignment: CDR1 SGHVS and CDR2 FQNEAQ. The CDR3 has 15 amino acids. Losses at the gene ends were 6 bases for V and 2 bases for J; bases not matched to a gene: 6. CDR3 coding DNA: TGTGCCAGCAGAAGGACTAGCGGTACTCAAGAGACCCAGTACTTC. It codes for CASRRTSGTQETQYF.

This clonotype has more than one count but fewer than ten. V usage is TRBV20-1 and J usage is TRBJ1-2; 7 bases are shared with TRBD1. The CDR3 spans 13 residues. Germline V CDR1 and CDR2: DFQATT, SNEGSKA (reference sequence). V shed 4 bases and J 5 bases; nucleotides not matched to a gene: 7. The CDR3 DNA reads as TGCAGTGCTACCCCCGGACAGGCATATGGCTACACCTTC. Translation: CSATPGQAYGYTF.